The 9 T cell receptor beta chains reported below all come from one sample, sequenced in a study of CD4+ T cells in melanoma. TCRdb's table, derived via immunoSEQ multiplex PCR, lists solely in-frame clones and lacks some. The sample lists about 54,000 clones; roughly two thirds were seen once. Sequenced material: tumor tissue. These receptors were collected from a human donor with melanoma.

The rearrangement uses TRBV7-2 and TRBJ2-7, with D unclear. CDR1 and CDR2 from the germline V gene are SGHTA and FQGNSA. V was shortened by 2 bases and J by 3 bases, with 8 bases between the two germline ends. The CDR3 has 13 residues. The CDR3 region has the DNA TGTGCCAGCAGCTTATACCCTGACTACGAGCAGTACTTC. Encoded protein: CASSLYPDYEQYF.

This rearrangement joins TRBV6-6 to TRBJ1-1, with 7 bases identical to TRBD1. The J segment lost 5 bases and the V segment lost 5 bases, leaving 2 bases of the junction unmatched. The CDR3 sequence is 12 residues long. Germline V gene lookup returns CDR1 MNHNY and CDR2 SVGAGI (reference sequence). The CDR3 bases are TGTGCCAGCAGTCCACAGGGGACTGAAGCTTTCTTT. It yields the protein CASSPQGTEAFF.

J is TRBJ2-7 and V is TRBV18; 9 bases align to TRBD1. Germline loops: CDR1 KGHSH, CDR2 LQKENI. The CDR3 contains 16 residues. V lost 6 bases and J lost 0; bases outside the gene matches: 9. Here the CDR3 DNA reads TGTGCCAGCTCGCAGTTCCGGGACAGGGCCTCCTACGAGCAGTACTTC. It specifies CASSQFRDRASYEQYF.

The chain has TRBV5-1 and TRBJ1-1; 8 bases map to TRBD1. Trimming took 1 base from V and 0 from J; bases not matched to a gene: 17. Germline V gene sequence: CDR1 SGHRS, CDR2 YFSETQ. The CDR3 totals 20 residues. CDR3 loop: CASSLRPRTGTFGMNTEAFF. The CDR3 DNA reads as TGCGCCAGCAGCTTGAGACCAAGGACAGGGACGTTTGGGATGAACACTGAAGCTTTCTTT.

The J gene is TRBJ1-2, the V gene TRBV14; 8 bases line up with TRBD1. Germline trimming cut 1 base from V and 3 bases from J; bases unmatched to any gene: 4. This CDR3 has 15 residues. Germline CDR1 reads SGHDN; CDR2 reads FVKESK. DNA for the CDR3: TGTGCCAGCAGCCAAGCGGACAGGGTATACTATGGCTACACCTTC. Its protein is CASSQADRVYYGYTF.

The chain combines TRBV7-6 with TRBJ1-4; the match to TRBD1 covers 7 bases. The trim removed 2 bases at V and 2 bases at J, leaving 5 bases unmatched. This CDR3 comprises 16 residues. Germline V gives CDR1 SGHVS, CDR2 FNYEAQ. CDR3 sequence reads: CASSLPPRGTNEKLFF. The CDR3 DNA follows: TGTGCCAGCAGCTTACCCCCCAGGGGGACTAATGAAAAACTGTTTTTT.

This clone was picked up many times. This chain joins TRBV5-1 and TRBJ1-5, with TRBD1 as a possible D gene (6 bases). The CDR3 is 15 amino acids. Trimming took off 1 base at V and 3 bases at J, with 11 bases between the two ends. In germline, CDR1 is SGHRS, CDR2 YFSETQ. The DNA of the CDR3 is TGCGCCAGCAGCTTGACAGGGAGTTCCAATCAGCCCCAGCATTTT. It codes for CASSLTGSSNQPQHF.

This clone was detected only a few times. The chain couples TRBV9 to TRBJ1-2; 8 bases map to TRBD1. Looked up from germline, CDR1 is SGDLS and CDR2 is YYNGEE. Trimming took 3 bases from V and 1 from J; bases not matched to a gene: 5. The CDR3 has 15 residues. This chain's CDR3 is CASSGVRGRNYGYTF. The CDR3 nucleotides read TGTGCCAGCAGCGGGGTCAGGGGGCGTAACTATGGCTACACCTTC.

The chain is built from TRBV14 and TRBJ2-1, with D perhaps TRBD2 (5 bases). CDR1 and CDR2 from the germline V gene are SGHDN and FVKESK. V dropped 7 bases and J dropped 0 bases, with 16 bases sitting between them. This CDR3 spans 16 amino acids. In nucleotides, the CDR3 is TGTGCCAGCAACCCGGTCGGGGTGAGCTCCTACAATGAGCAGTTCTTC. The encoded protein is CASNPVGVSSYNEQFF.